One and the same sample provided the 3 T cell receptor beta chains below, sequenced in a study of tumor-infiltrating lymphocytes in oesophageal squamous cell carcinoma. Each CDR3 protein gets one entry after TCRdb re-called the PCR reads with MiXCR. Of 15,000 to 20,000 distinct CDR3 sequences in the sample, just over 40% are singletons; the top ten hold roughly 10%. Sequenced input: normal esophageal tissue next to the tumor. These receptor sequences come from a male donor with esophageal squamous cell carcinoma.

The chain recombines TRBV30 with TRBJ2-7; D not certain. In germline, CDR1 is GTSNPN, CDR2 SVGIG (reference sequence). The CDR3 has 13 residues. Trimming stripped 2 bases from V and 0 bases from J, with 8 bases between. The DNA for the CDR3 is TGTGCCTGGAGTAGGGCGGCCTCCTACGAGCAGTACTTC. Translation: CAWSRAASYEQYF.

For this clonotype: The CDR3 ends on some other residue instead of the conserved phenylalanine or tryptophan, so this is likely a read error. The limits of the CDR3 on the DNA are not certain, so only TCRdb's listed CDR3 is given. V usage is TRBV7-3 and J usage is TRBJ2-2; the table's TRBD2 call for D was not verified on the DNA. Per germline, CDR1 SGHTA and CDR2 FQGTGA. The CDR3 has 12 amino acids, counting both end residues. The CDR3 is CASILVVVGGTL.

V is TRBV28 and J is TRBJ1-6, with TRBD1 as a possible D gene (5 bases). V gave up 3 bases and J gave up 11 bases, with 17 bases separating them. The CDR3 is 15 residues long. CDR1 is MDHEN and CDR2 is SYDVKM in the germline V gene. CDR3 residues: CASSLRDSLGPPLHF. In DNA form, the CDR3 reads TGTGCCAGCAGTTTGCGGGATTCTCTGGGACCACCCCTCCACTTT.